A selection of T cell receptor beta chains follows, all from one sample in a study of regulatory and conventional T cells in RAG deficiency. Sequencing was performed with immunoSEQ multiplex PCR; in TCRdb, only in-frame clones are kept and a portion is missing. The table has roughly 30,000 clones, approximately 96% seen once; the top ten hold roughly 0.35%. The same sample was also studied in work on regulatory T cells.

Material: CD25- CD4+ T cells sorted from blood. These receptors all come from a human donor in good health. Each CDR3 is given with its conserved first and last residue. D genes are given only for firm matches.

j_call v_call cdr3_length d_call cdr3_aa cdr3_nt
TRBJ2-7 TRBV7-2 14 TRBD2 CASSLPPGLYEQYF TGTGCCAGCAGCTTGCCCCCGGGACTATATGAGCAGTACTTC
TRBJ2-3 TRBV5-8 16 TRBD2 CASSSGLAGNTDTQYF TGTGCCAGCAGTAGTGGACTAGCGGGCAACACAGATACGCAGTATTTT
TRBJ2-3 TRBV9 14 . CASSVGAPSYTQYF TGTGCCAGCAGCGTAGGGGCACCATCCTACACGCAGTATTTT
TRBJ2-5 TRBV4-3 17 TRBD2 CASSQGPSGKGRETQYF TGCGCCAGCAGCCAAGGACCTAGCGGGAAGGGGAGGGAGACCCAGTACTTC
TRBJ2-7 TRBV10-1 15 TRBD1 CASSESGTGGSEQYF TGCGCCAGCAGTGAGTCCGGGACAGGGGGCTCTGAGCAGTACTTC
TRBJ2-3 TRBV14 16 . CASSQSRLVGTDTQYF TGTGCCAGCAGCCAATCCCGACTAGTCGGCACAGATACGCAGTATTTT
TRBJ2-7 TRBV5-4 14 TRBD1 CASSFGQGVDEQYF TGTGCCAGCAGCTTTGGGCAGGGGGTCGACGAGCAGTACTTC
TRBJ2-7 TRBV14 13 TRBD1 CASSHTTGAEQYF TGTGCCAGCAGCCATACCACAGGGGCCGAGCAGTACTTC
TRBJ1-1 TRBV15 14 . CATSREPVFTEAFF TGTGCCACCAGCAGAGAACCAGTTTTCACTGAAGCTTTCTTT
TRBJ2-3 TRBV7-3 16 TRBD2 CASSLRGEGQGDTQYF TGTGCCAGCAGCTTAAGGGGGGAGGGCCAGGGAGATACGCAGTATTTT
TRBJ1-5 TRBV21-1 20 . CASSKKGDDKDREANQPQHF TGTGCCAGCAGCAAAAAGGGGGACGATAAGGACAGGGAGGCGAATCAGCCCCAGCATTTT
TRBJ2-2 TRBV5-5 16 TRBD2 CASSLFAGGNTGELFF TGTGCCAGCAGCTTGTTTGCGGGGGGAAACACCGGGGAGCTGTTTTTT
TRBJ2-7 TRBV7-2 15 . CASSLHAGAPYEQYF TGTGCCAGCAGCTTACATGCGGGGGCCCCCTACGAGCAGTACTTC
TRBJ2-6 TRBV29-1 13 . CSVRTSGANVLTF TGCAGCGTCCGGACATCCGGGGCCAACGTCCTGACTTTC
TRBJ1-4 TRBV5-4 15 TRBD1 CASSYQTGSYEKLFF TGTGCCAGCAGCTACCAGACAGGGTCCTATGAAAAACTGTTTTTT
TRBJ1-6 TRBV25-1 15 . CASVGNGLRNSPLHF TGTGCCAGCGTCGGGAACGGGCTCAGGAATTCACCCCTCCACTTT
TRBJ1-2 TRBV19 15 . CASSSLGQQDHGYTF TGTGCCAGTAGTTCCCTGGGGCAGCAAGACCATGGCTACACCTTC
TRBJ1-5 TRBV7-8 15 . CASSLAEGGNQPQHF TGTGCCAGCAGCTTAGCTGAGGGCGGCAATCAGCCCCAGCATTTT
TRBJ2-5 TRBV2 12 . CASYRGWETQYF TGTGCCAGCTACCGGGGTTGGGAGACCCAGTACTTC
TRBJ2-3 TRBV6-6 13 . CASIGQITDTQYF TGTGCCAGCATCGGACAGATCACAGATACGCAGTATTTT
TRBJ2-1 TRBV27 14 . CASSLYRGRDEQFF TGTGCCAGCAGTTTGTATAGGGGGAGGGATGAGCAGTTCTTC
TRBJ2-1 TRBV7-2 16 . CASSLAGSSSYNEQFF TGTGCCAGCAGCTTAGCGGGGAGCAGCTCCTACAATGAGCAGTTCTTC
TRBJ2-1 TRBV6-1 15 . CASRGDLTRSDEQFF TGTGCCAGCAGGGGGGACCTGACTAGGTCCGATGAGCAGTTCTTC
TRBJ2-3 TRBV4-3 17 TRBD2 CASSQDLTSGSLDTQYF TGCGCCAGCAGCCAAGATTTAACTAGCGGGAGTTTAGATACGCAGTATTTT
TRBJ1-2 TRBV19 14 TRBD1 CASRLGQGNYGYTF TGTGCCAGTAGATTAGGACAGGGCAACTATGGCTACACCTTC